This T cell receptor (beta chain) emerged from a study of T cell responses to AZD1222 COVID-19 vaccine. Whole-study results and caveats: White British donors predominated, females outnumbered males, and clonal diversity was possibly underestimated. Baseline serostatus was positive in only five to seven AZD1222 recipients. Repertoires were collected only later (after the peak T cell response had occurred).

As to this clone: As yet, its antigen is unknown.

Germline loops: CDR1 SGHTA, CDR2 FQGNSA. This CDR3 has 12 amino acids. The V end was cut by 0 bases, the J end by 13 bases, with 10 bases between. The assay was immunoSEQ multiplex PCR, and TCRdb's table has in-frame clones only and misses some. The sample shows some 96,000 clones, over 90% of them seen only once. The chain links TRBV7-2 to TRBJ2-1; D call uncertain. This sequence was found in an adult in good health. The starting material was peripheral blood, obtained on day 0 of AZD1222 vaccination. CDR3 in amino acids: CASSLAVPFQFF. In nucleotides, the CDR3 is TGTGCCAGCAGCTTAGCGGTCCCCTTTCAGTTCTTC.